The 27 T cell receptor beta chains reported below all come from one sample, sequenced in a study of T cell responses to AZD1222 COVID-19 vaccine. Assay: immunoSEQ multiplex PCR; the TCRdb copy retains only in-frame clones and omits some. The sample lists 120,000 or so clones; approximately 88% were seen once. The sequences come from peripheral blood, collected on day 0 of MenACWY control vaccination. These receptors were taken from an adult in good health.

CDR3 amino acids: CSVGEGSYNSPLHF. The DNA of the CDR3 is TGCAGCGTTGGTGAGGGTTCCTATAATTCACCCCTCCACTTT. This chain connects TRBV29-1 to TRBJ1-6, with D uncertain. The CDR3 loop spans 14 amino acids. Germline CDR1 and CDR2: SQVTM and ANQGSEA. Deletions cut 4 bases from V and 1 base from J, with 8 bases between.

This clone has more than one count but fewer than ten. V and J are TRBV3-1 (or the pseudogene TRBV3-2) and TRBJ1-6; D uncertain. Between the trimmed V and J ends, which lost 2 bases and 8 bases, there was a span of 4 bases. Germline V CDR1 and CDR2: LGHDT, YNNKEL (reference sequence). This CDR3 has 12 amino acids. Here the CDR3 DNA reads TGTGCCAGCAGCCAAAGCTATTCACCCCTCCACTTT. Its protein product is CASSQSYSPLHF.

This chain uses TRBV19 with TRBJ1-6; D ambiguous. This CDR3 contains 13 residues. V lost 0 bases and J lost 9, with 6 bases in between. Germline loops: CDR1 LNHDA, CDR2 SQIVND (reference sequence). The CDR3: CASSIDQASPLHF. CDR3 in DNA: TGTGCCAGTAGTATAGATCAGGCTTCACCCCTCCACTTT.

V usage is TRBV4-2 and J usage is TRBJ2-3; 11 bases align to TRBD2. The CDR3 is 16 amino acids. From germline, CDR1 is LGHNA and CDR2 YNFKEQ. J was trimmed by 6 bases and V by 2 bases; bases with no gene match: 7. The chain's CDR3 is CASSQNSGRGWDTQYF. The CDR3 DNA reads TGTGCCAGCAGCCAAAATAGCGGGAGGGGTTGGGATACGCAGTATTTT.

This clone was counted a single time. V gene TRBV5-1 combines with J gene TRBJ2-1; D gene uncertain. This CDR3 is 14 amino acids long. V was cut by 4 bases and J by 0 bases, with 8 bases left in between. Germline V CDR1 and CDR2: SGHRS, YFSETQ. The CDR3 is CASSSRSSYNEQFF. CDR3 nucleotide sequence: TGCGCCAGCAGCAGTCGTAGCTCCTACAATGAGCAGTTCTTC.

The chain combines TRBV2 with TRBJ2-1; 8 bases align to TRBD2. CDR1 SNHLY and CDR2 FYNNEI come from the germline V gene. V was clipped by 6 bases and J by 8 bases; unmatched bases: 12. The length of the CDR3 is 15 residues. CDR3 amino acids: CASRETGTSMDEQFF. The CDR3 DNA is TGTGCCAGCAGGGAGACCGGGACTAGTATGGATGAGCAGTTCTTC.

The CDR3 sequence is CASSKEGKRRAPSANYGYTF. The CDR3 nucleotides read TGTGCCAGCAGCAAAGAGGGGAAGAGGAGGGCCCCCTCAGCTAACTATGGCTACACCTTC. The chain employs TRBV21-1 and TRBJ1-2. TRBV21-1 is a documented pseudogene. The CDR3 spans 20 residues.

This chain links TRBV5-1 with TRBJ2-1, with 11 bases matching TRBD2. V trimming: 4 bases; J trimming: 2 bases; junction bases outside the gene matches: 2. Germline CDR1 is SGHRS and CDR2 is YFSETQ. The CDR3 is made up of 15 amino acids. This CDR3 is CASSGGLAAYNEQFF. For the CDR3, the DNA is TGCGCCAGCAGCGGGGGACTAGCGGCCTACAATGAGCAGTTCTTC.

The chain couples TRBV5-4 to TRBJ1-5; 7 positions match TRBD1. Trimming took 5 bases from V and 5 from J; bases not matched to a gene: 7. Per germline, CDR1 SGHNT and CDR2 YYREEE (reference sequence). CDR3 length: 14 residues. This CDR3 is CASSTGVGDQPQHF. In DNA, the CDR3 is TGTGCCAGCAGTACAGGGGTAGGGGATCAGCCCCAGCATTTT. Full variable domain (outside the CDR3, taken from reference TRBV5-4 and TRBJ1-5): ETGVTQSPTHLIKTRGQQVTLRCSSQSGHNTVSWYQQALGQGPQFIFQYYREEENGRGNFPPRFSGLQFPNYSSELNVNALELDDSALYLCASSTGVGDQPQHFGDGTRLSIL.

The V call is TRBV4-1, the J call TRBJ2-2, with no clear D. The CDR3 loop spans 13 amino acids. V dropped 3 bases and J dropped 5 bases, with 7 bases sitting between them. CDR1 and CDR2 (germline): MGHRA, YSYEKL. CDR3 nucleotides: TGCGCCAGCAGCCAGACGAGGACCGGGGAGCTGTTTTTT. Translation gives CASSQTRTGELFF.

The chain uses TRBV28 and TRBJ2-4; maybe TRBD2 (5 bases). Germline loops: CDR1 MDHEN, CDR2 SYDVKM. The CDR3 consists of 15 residues. Trimming pared 6 bases from V and 0 bases from J, leaving 12 bases between. The CDR3 sequence: CASSPGDLAKNIQYF. The CDR3 nucleotides read TGTGCCAGCAGCCCCGGGGATCTAGCCAAAAACATTCAGTACTTC. Looking up the rest from reference TRBV28 and TRBJ2-4 gives the full variable domain: DVKVTQSSRYLVKRTGEKVFLECVQDMDHENMFWYRQDPGLGLRLIYFSYDVKMKEKGDIPEGYSVSREKKERFSLILESASTNQTSMYLCASSPGDLAKNIQYFGAGTRLSVL.

V usage is TRBV13 and J usage is TRBJ1-2; D may be TRBD1 (5 bases). CDR3 size: 15 residues. Germline lookup yields CDR1 PRHDT and CDR2 FYEKMQ (reference sequence). The V gene lost 5 bases and the J gene lost 3 bases, with 16 bases spanning the gap. CDR3 sequence (DNA): TGTGCCAGCAGCAGGTACGGGGACCGGGACTATGGCTACACCTTC. Protein sequence: CASSRYGDRDYGYTF.

The chain carries TRBV12-3 or TRBV12-4 and TRBJ1-5; no firm D call. V was pared by 2 bases and J by 7 bases, with 6 bases between. The CDR3 covers 12 residues. The CDR3 DNA is TGTGCCAGCAGTTTATCCCCCCAGCCCCAGCATTTT. Its protein is CASSLSPQPQHF.

The rearrangement links TRBV3-1 (or the pseudogene TRBV3-2) to TRBJ1-5, with TRBD1 as a possible D gene (6 bases). The CDR3 runs 15 residues. Germline V gene lookup returns CDR1 LGHDT and CDR2 YNNKEL (reference sequence). V shed 1 base and J shed 7 bases, with 14 bases lying between them. The CDR3 sequence: CASSQVSGAGQPQHF. The DNA of the CDR3 is TGTGCCAGCAGCCAAGTGTCAGGGGCCGGACAGCCCCAGCATTTT.

The table lists this clone with a count of one. The limits of the CDR3 on the DNA are not certain, so only TCRdb's listed CDR3 is given. This sequence joins TRBV4-1 and TRBJ2-7; the table assigns TRBD2, which was not confirmed against the DNA. Germline V CDR1 and CDR2: MGHRA, YSYEKL. Termini included, the CDR3 measures 20 amino acids. The CDR3 spells CASSHVAPGASGLAGGPGYF.

The CDR3 nucleotides are TGTGCCAGCAGGCGTCCGGGACAGGCACCCGAGCAGTACTTC. Translating gives CASRRPGQAPEQYF. The genes are TRBV11-2 and TRBJ2-7; the match to TRBD1 covers 8 bases. J was trimmed by 6 bases and V by 6 bases; bases with no gene match: 10. Per the germline V gene, CDR1 is SGHAT and CDR2 is FQNNGV. There are 14 residues in the CDR3. Looking up the rest from reference TRBV11-2 and TRBJ2-7 gives the full variable domain: EAGVAQSPRYKIIEKRQSVAFWCNPISGHATLYWYQQILGQGPKLLIQFQNNGVVDDSQLPKDRFSAERLKGVDSTLKIQPAKLEDSAVYLCASRRPGQAPEQYFGPGTRLTVT.

This clone was picked up one time. V gene TRBV13 combines with J gene TRBJ2-7; D uncertain. There are 15 residues in the CDR3. Germline V gene lookup returns CDR1 PRHDT and CDR2 FYEKMQ (reference sequence). Trimming removed 5 bases at V and 7 bases at J, with 21 bases between. The DNA of the CDR3 is TGTGCCAGCAGCCTCCTTAAGTGGTCCCCTAGGGAGCAGTACTTC. It specifies CASSLLKWSPREQYF.

The chain combines TRBV28 with TRBJ2-2, with 8 nucleotides matching TRBD2. CDR3 length equals 14 residues. Trimming at V came to 2 bases and at J to 7 bases, leaving 3 bases not matched to a gene. The germline V gene encodes CDR1 MDHEN and CDR2 SYDVKM. In DNA form, the CDR3 reads TGTGCCAGCAGTTTACGGGGACTAGTCGGGGAGCTGTTTTTT. This gives the protein CASSLRGLVGELFF.

The rearrangement links TRBV5-1 to TRBJ1-4, with D hard to call. Germline V gene data show CDR1 as SGHRS and CDR2 as YFSETQ. The CDR3 runs 14 residues. The V and J ends lost 6 bases and 4 bases respectively, with 13 bases between them. The CDR3 protein is CASIKGLINEKLFF. DNA for the CDR3: TGCGCCAGCATAAAAGGGTTAATTAATGAAAAACTGTTTTTT.

J is TRBJ2-3 and V is TRBV28; 7 positions agree with TRBD2. This CDR3 is 17 amino acids long. Germline lookup yields CDR1 MDHEN and CDR2 SYDVKM. The trim removed 9 bases at V and 3 bases at J, leaving 18 bases unmatched. Here the CDR3 reads CASPPSSAGLRTDTQYF. In nucleotides, the CDR3 is TGTGCCAGTCCCCCTTCCTCTGCGGGACTAAGAACAGATACGCAGTATTTT.

The V and J genes are TRBV2 and TRBJ1-4; TRBD1 matches 7 bases. The junction had 9 bases not matched to a gene; V was cut back by 7 bases and J by 4 bases. Per the germline V gene, CDR1 is SNHLY and CDR2 is FYNNEI. The CDR3 has 15 amino acids. CDR3 DNA sequence: TGTGCCAGCACCCGCCAGGGGACAGATAATGAAAAACTGTTTTTT. Encoded protein: CASTRQGTDNEKLFF.

The chain employs TRBV2 and TRBJ1-2; TRBD1 matches at 8 bases. Losses at the gene ends were 6 bases for V and 7 bases for J; bases not matched to a gene: 10. The CDR3 is 14 amino acids. Germline assignment: CDR1 SNHLY and CDR2 FYNNEI. The CDR3 DNA is TGTGCCAGCAGGCCGGGGCAGGGGGCGTCTGGCTACACCTTC. This sequence encodes CASRPGQGASGYTF.

The rearrangement uses TRBV3-1 (or the pseudogene TRBV3-2) and TRBJ1-3; no reliable D call. This CDR3 comprises 16 residues. In germline, CDR1 is LGHDT, CDR2 YNNKEL (reference sequence). V was cut by 0 bases and J by 2 bases, with 11 bases left in between. The CDR3 reads CASSQDTRLAGNTIYF. The CDR3 coding sequence is TGTGCCAGCAGCCAAGATACGAGGTTGGCTGGAAACACCATATATTTT.

The rearrangement uses TRBV6-5 and TRBJ2-7; 10 nucleotides line up with TRBD1. The germline gives CDR1 MNHEY, CDR2 SVGAGI. This CDR3 region has 16 residues. J gave up 2 bases and V 4 bases, and 8 bases lay outside the gene matches. CDR3 in amino acids: CASSFHNDRGPYEQYF. The CDR3 coding sequence is TGTGCCAGCAGTTTCCACAACGACAGGGGGCCCTACGAGCAGTACTTC.

The J gene is TRBJ2-7, the V gene TRBV18, with D possibly TRBD2 on 6 matching bases. CDR3 length equals 14 residues. The ends were cut back, 0 bases at V and 5 bases at J, with 11 bases in the middle. In germline, CDR1 is KGHSH, CDR2 LQKENI. The CDR3 loop is CASSPPGLGNEQYF. The CDR3 nucleotides read TGTGCCAGCTCACCACCGGGACTGGGAAACGAGCAGTACTTC.

The chain carries TRBV28 and TRBJ1-4; D is undetermined. Between the trimmed V and J ends, which lost 6 bases and 10 bases, there was a span of 27 bases. The CDR3 runs to 17 residues. Germline V gene lookup returns CDR1 MDHEN and CDR2 SYDVKM. CDR3 in DNA: TGTGCCAGCAGCCCGACGGACGGTGGTGCCCGTGCAGGAAAACTGTTTTTT. Translating gives CASSPTDGGARAGKLFF.

The CDR3, as DNA: TGTGCCACCACCAGGGGAGGCTCCTACGAGCAGTACTTC. Translation: CATTRGGSYEQYF. This chain links TRBV18 with TRBJ2-7, with D perhaps being TRBD1 or TRBD2 (6 bases each). Germline CDR1 KGHSH, CDR2 LQKENI. CDR3 length equals 13 residues. The V and J ends lost 10 bases and 0 bases respectively, with 13 bases between them.